The following is a T cell receptor beta chain sequence with its context. This record belongs to a study of blood T cell repertoires in COVID-19. Overall study context: Sample material is recorded as cDNA or gDNA derived from T cells, B-cell-depleted T cells, or PBMCs.

Profiling relied on immunoSEQ multiplex PCR, and the TCRdb table lists in-frame clones only, not all of them. The sample consists of over 150,000 clones, over 90% of them appearing once. The CDR3 is 17 residues long. V lost 0 bases, J lost 7 bases, and 21 bases lay in between. Per germline, CDR1 LGHDT and CDR2 YNNKEL (reference sequence). Specimen: peripheral blood. This clonotype was obtained from a man aged 50 to 60 with acute or convalescent COVID-19. V is TRBV3-1 (or the pseudogene TRBV3-2) and J is TRBJ1-2; the D is unclear. Here the CDR3 reads CASSQDQWVGSNGGYTF. CDR3 DNA: TGTGCCAGCAGCCAAGATCAATGGGTAGGGAGTAACGGTGGCTACACCTTC.